These 24 T cell receptor beta chains share one sample of origin, sequenced in a study of tumor-infiltrating lymphocytes in primary liver carcinoma. Starting from 450 to 500 ng of total RNA, TCR beta cDNA was produced with a primer in the constant region. Three nested multiplex PCR rounds, a slightly modified ARM-PCR method, built the TCR beta libraries. The first two PCR rounds used TRBV1-TRBV30 forward primers with a C-beta reverse primer, about 10 cycles each. TCRdb reprocessed the multiplex PCR reads with MiXCR, giving one entry per CDR3 protein. The sample lists 75,000 to 90,000 distinct CDR3 sequences, roughly 72% occurring once. The tissue used was unsorted bulk material of roughly 17-34 mg. RNA and DNA were co-extracted from it with the AllPrep DNA/RNA mini kit. The sequencing sample was made of liver tumor tissue from sampling region 1. Subset specified: tumor region T1, superior pole. The receptor set was obtained from a man aged 35-49 years with primary liver carcinoma and hepatitis B virus infection.

Details on this clonotype: A much larger clone differs from this one at a single base, so this may be a read error. V gene TRBV30 combines with J gene TRBJ1-2; D possibly corresponds to TRBD1 (5 bases). The CDR3 totals 16 residues. Germline CDR1 reads GTSNPN; CDR2 reads SVGIG (reference sequence). V lost 0 bases, J lost 4 bases, and 18 bases lay in between. DNA of the CDR3: TGTGCCTGGAGTGTACGAGGGGCCGGCGGATTCTATGGCTACACCTTC. This sequence encodes CAWSVRGAGGFYGYTF.

To note about this clonotype: No DNA is shown, since the ends of the CDR3 on it are uncertain; the CDR3 is the one TCRdb lists. The chain recombines TRBV11-2 with TRBJ2-2; the D call TRBD1 from the table was never checked on the DNA. The CDR3 totals 15 residues, both ends included. CDR1 SGHAT and CDR2 FQNNGV come from the germline V gene. The CDR3 sequence: CATSVVGRGTGELFF.

By sample share, this clonotype is medium-sized. V and J are TRBV11-2 and TRBJ2-2; D ambiguous. Trimming took 3 bases from V and 7 from J, leaving 15 bases between them. The CDR3 sequence is 15 residues long. Per germline, CDR1 SGHAT and CDR2 FQNNGV. The CDR3 reads CASSFTYGKSGELFF. The DNA of the CDR3 is TGTGCCAGCAGCTTTACGTACGGAAAGAGCGGGGAGCTGTTTTTT.

With respect to this clonotype: A much larger clone is a single base away; this may be a read error. The chain links TRBV30 to TRBJ2-1, with 9 bases that match TRBD2. The CDR3 runs 14 residues. The germline V gene has CDR1 GTSNPN and CDR2 SVGIG (reference sequence). The CDR3 protein is CAWSGLAGVNEQSF. Here the CDR3 DNA reads TGTGCCTGGAGTGGTTTAGCGGGAGTAAATGAGCAGTCCTTC.

This clonotype was seen repeatedly, ten times or more. This chain links TRBV29-1 with TRBJ1-1; TRBD1 aligns across 7 bases. Germline V gives CDR1 SQVTM, CDR2 ANQGSEA. CDR3 size: 11 residues. The junction had 8 bases not matched to a gene; V was cut back by 5 bases and J by 11 bases. The DNA of the CDR3 is TGCAGCGTTAGGGAAGACAGGGTGGCTTTCTTT. The encoded protein is CSVREDRVAFF. Based on the CDR3 plus reference TRBV29-1 and TRBJ1-1, the full variable domain is SAVISQKPSRDICQRGTSLTIQCQVDSQVTMMFWYRQQPGQSLTLIATANQGSEATYESGFVIDKFPISRPNLTFSTLTVSNMSPEDSSIYLCSVREDRVAFFGQGTRLTVV.

On this clonotype itself: Since a much larger clone is just one base distant, this may be a read error. V gene TRBV6-4 combines with J gene TRBJ1-1; D ambiguous. The CDR3 length is 14 residues. Per germline, CDR1 MRHNA and CDR2 SNTAGT. Trimming shortened V by 6 bases and J by 7 bases, and 18 bases separated the two germline ends. The CDR3 region has the DNA TGTGCCAGCAGCCTACACGGGCTCGGGATTGAAGCTTTCTTT. Its protein product is CASSLHGLGIEAFF.

The gene calls are TRBV6-2 or TRBV6-3 and TRBJ1-2; D remains unclear. V was clipped by 2 bases and J by 1 base, with 5 bases between them. Germline CDR1 and CDR2: MNHEY and SVGEGT. CDR3 length: 13 amino acids. In DNA, the CDR3 is TGTGCCAGCAGTTACCGGATTAACTATGGCTACACCTTC. This translates into CASSYRINYGYTF.

About this clonotype itself: The conserved phenylalanine or tryptophan is not found at the CDR3 terminus, so this likely reflects a read error. The chain has TRBV11-2 and TRBJ2-3; D unresolved. The CDR3 has 14 amino acids. CDR1 and CDR2 (germline): SGHAT, FQNNGV. As DNA, the CDR3 is TGTGTCAACAGCCCGGGCTCCCCGTCAGATACGCAGTATTTA. This sequence encodes CVNSPGSPSDTQYL.

This sequence joins TRBV20-1 and TRBJ1-1; the match to TRBD1 covers 8 bases. The CDR3 sequence is 13 residues long. CDR1 and CDR2 from the germline V gene are DFQATT and SNEGSKA (reference sequence). Trimming cost V 5 bases and J 4 bases; bases outside gene matches: 6. DNA for the CDR3: TGCAGTGCTTCTAAAACAGGGGGCACTGAAGCTTTCTTT. The encoded protein is CSASKTGGTEAFF.

This clonotype showed up just once. The rearrangement uses TRBV5-1 and TRBJ2-3; TRBD2 might be the D (5 bases). Germline loops: CDR1 SGHRS, CDR2 YFSETQ. This CDR3 has 17 residues. Here the CDR3 DNA reads TGCACGAGCAGCTATGGGATAGGGAGAGGTAGGACAGATACGCAGTATTTT. This encodes CTSSYGIGRGRTDTQYF.

Of note for this clonotype: Here the CDR3 omits its conserved ending phenylalanine or tryptophan, so a read error is the likely source. The CDR3 DNA reads TGTGCCAGCAGCCTAGAGGCCGGAGCGAACATTCAGTACCTC. Translated: CASSLEAGANIQYL. V is TRBV5-5 and J is TRBJ2-4, with D unresolved. The CDR3 consists of 14 residues. Per the germline V gene, CDR1 is SGHKS and CDR2 is YYEKEE (reference sequence). Trimming stripped 4 bases from V and 7 bases from J, with 15 bases between.

This chain connects TRBV7-2 to TRBJ2-1; 7 nucleotides line up with TRBD1. The CDR3 covers 15 residues. The V gene end was trimmed by 5 bases and the J gene end by 7 bases; junction bases not matched to a gene: 11. Germline-derived CDR1 and CDR2 are SGHTA and FQGNSA. CDR3 loop: CASSPETGERNEQFF. The CDR3 DNA follows: TGTGCCAGCAGCCCGGAAACAGGGGAACGTAATGAGCAGTTCTTC.

Details on this clonotype: A much more abundant neighbour one base away suggests this may be a read error. This rearrangement joins TRBV7-9 to TRBJ2-1, with D unclear. CDR1 and CDR2 from the germline V gene are SEHNR and FQNEAQ (reference sequence). This CDR3 region has 13 residues. CDR3 region: CDSSLGWGNEQFF. DNA for the CDR3: TGTGACAGCAGCTTAGGATGGGGCAATGAGCAGTTCTTC.

The chain employs TRBV2 and TRBJ2-5, with 9 bases fitting TRBD1. Trimming at V came to 2 bases and at J to 3 bases, leaving 4 bases not matched to a gene. CDR3 length: 15 residues. CDR1 SNHLY and CDR2 FYNNEI come from the germline V gene. CDR3 residues: CASSEPRTGEETQYF. The CDR3 bases are TGTGCCAGCAGTGAACCCCGGACAGGGGAAGAGACCCAGTACTTC.

Remarks on this clonotype: Its ends do not fully match the called genes, so a read error is possible. V gene TRBV5-1 combines with J gene TRBJ2-6, with 8 bases lining up with TRBD1. The germline V gene has CDR1 SGHRS and CDR2 YFSETQ. This CDR3 has 18 amino acids. CDR3 DNA sequence: TGCGCCAGCAGCTTGCAAGCAGGGGGCTACTCTGGGGCCAACGCCCTGACTTTC. This gives the protein CASSLQAGGYSGANALTF.

About this clonotype itself: At one end, the junction sequence differs from germline, possibly due to a read error. This chain uses TRBV7-9 with TRBJ1-1; D gene ambiguous. This CDR3 spans 12 amino acids. CDR1 and CDR2 (germline): SEHNR, FQNEAQ (reference sequence). As DNA, the CDR3 is TGTGCCAGCAGCCGAGACATTCTCCAAGCATCCTTT. Its protein is CASSRDILQASF.

V and J are TRBV18 and TRBJ2-1, with D perhaps matching TRBD2 (6 bases). V was cut by 7 bases and J by 7 bases, with 8 bases left in between. The V gene's germline CDR1 is KGHSH and CDR2 LQKENI. The length of the CDR3 is 11 residues. The CDR3 spells CASWEVNEQFF. The CDR3 DNA reads as TGTGCCAGCTGGGAGGTGAATGAGCAGTTCTTC.

The chain employs TRBV6-6 and TRBJ2-7; D is unclear. The CDR3 contains 13 residues. The germline CDR1 and CDR2 sequences are MNHNY and SVGAGI (reference sequence). V was cut by 10 bases and J by 2 bases, with 15 bases left in between. CDR3 in amino acids: CANSPRSPYEQYF. CDR3 DNA: TGTGCCAACAGCCCCAGGAGCCCCTACGAGCAGTACTTC.

This clonotype was seen only a few times. Since a much larger clone is just one base distant, this may be a read error. The chain uses TRBV11-2 and TRBJ2-1; 9 bases line up with TRBD2. There are 14 residues in the CDR3. Germline lookup yields CDR1 SGHAT and CDR2 FQNNGV. The CDR3 coding sequence is TGTACCGGCAGGAATAGCGGGAGCCACAATGAGCAGTTCTTC. It translates to CTGRNSGSHNEQFF.

The V gene is TRBV29-1, the J gene TRBJ2-5; D could derive from TRBD1 or TRBD2 (5 bases each). Germline CDR1 is SQVTM and CDR2 is ANQGSEA. CDR3 size: 13 residues. The V and J ends lost 8 bases and 4 bases respectively, with 17 bases between them. The CDR3 DNA sequence: TGCAGCATACGCCGGGACGGGGTAGAGACCCAGTACTTC. It encodes CSIRRDGVETQYF.

As concerns this clonotype: The junction differs from germline at one of its ends, possibly a read error. J is TRBJ2-7 and V is TRBV4-1; tentative D call: TRBD2 (6 bases). This CDR3 region has 16 residues. Per germline, CDR1 MGHRA and CDR2 YSYEKL. CDR3 loop: CASSQCFSGSSYEQYF. The CDR3 DNA follows: TGCGCTAGCAGCCAATGTTTTAGCGGAAGCTCCTACGAGCAGTACTTC.

This clonotype was counted a few times. In this CDR3 the conserved last residue, phenylalanine or tryptophan, is missing, so a read error is likely. This chain connects TRBV29-1 to TRBJ2-7, with 8 nucleotides matching TRBD1. Germline CDR1 SQVTM, CDR2 ANQGSEA. V lost 7 bases, J lost 5 bases, and 16 bases stayed unmatched. This CDR3 has 15 amino acids. CDR3 bases: TGCAGCGCCCACTTGGATCCGTCAGGGGGCGACGAGCAGTACTCC. Translating it yields CSAHLDPSGGDEQYS.

As for this clonotype: In this CDR3 the conserved last residue, phenylalanine or tryptophan, is missing, so a read error is likely. This chain uses TRBV11-2 with TRBJ2-5; TRBD2 might be the D (5 bases). In germline, CDR1 is SGHAT, CDR2 FQNNGV. Trimming cost V 6 bases and J 9 bases, with 20 bases left between them. The CDR3 consists of 14 residues. CDR3 protein: CASSSTGILLSQYL. Written as DNA, the CDR3 is TGTGCCAGCAGTTCGACGGGGATATTACTGTCCCAGTACTTA.

In regard to this clonotype: An end of the junction does not agree with germline; a read error may underlie this. The genes are TRBV29-1 and TRBJ1-1; 7 bases map to TRBD1. CDR1 and CDR2 (germline): SQVTM, ANQGSEA. The CDR3 runs 12 residues. Written as DNA, the CDR3 is TGCAGTGTTGCCGGACAGGAGACTGAAGCTTTCTTT. It is translated as CSVAGQETEAFF. Combining the CDR3 with reference TRBV29-1 and TRBJ1-1 gives the whole variable domain SAVISQKPSRDICQRGTSLTIQCQVDSQVTMMFWYRQQPGQSLTLIATANQGSEATYESGFVIDKFPISRPNLTFSTLTVSNMSPEDSSIYLCSVAGQETEAFFGQGTRLTVV.